This passage covers 19 T cell receptor beta chains from one sample sequenced in a study of blood T cells in healthy people across ages. A second 7 to 11 cycle PCR used barcoded and J-beta primers. MiXCR, run by TCRdb on the 5' RACE reads, gives a single entry per CDR3 protein. This sample has about 640,000 distinct CDR3 sequences, with about 53% found just once. The sequenced sample consisted of blood. These TCRs come from a man between 60 and 75 years old in good health.

V gene TRBV15 combines with J gene TRBJ2-1; possibly TRBD1 for D (5 bases). V lost 5 bases and J lost 5, with 19 bases in between. Germline CDR1 is LNHNV and CDR2 is YYDKDF (reference sequence). The CDR3 loop spans 16 amino acids. CDR3 amino acids: CATSPRVGRANNEQFF. The CDR3 DNA follows: TGTGCCACCAGCCCCCGTGTGGGCAGGGCCAACAATGAGCAGTTCTTC.

This clonotype was counted only a few times. This rearrangement joins TRBV2 to TRBJ1-6; D gene uncertain. Germline loops: CDR1 SNHLY, CDR2 FYNNEI. This CDR3 contains 15 residues. The V end lost 7 bases, the J end lost 7 bases, and 17 bases lay between the germline ends. The CDR3 here is CASTIEGFGNSPLHF. In nucleotides, the CDR3 is TGTGCCAGCACCATCGAGGGTTTCGGAAATTCACCCCTCCACTTT.

The table lists this clonotype with a few counts. The chain joins TRBV15 to TRBJ2-1, with a tentative D call TRBD2 (5 bases). Germline V lookup: CDR1 LNHNV, CDR2 YYDKDF (reference sequence). Trimming removed 0 bases at V and 5 bases at J, with 8 bases between. The CDR3 covers 14 residues. CDR3 sequence: CATSRDRGDNEQFF. The CDR3 DNA reads as TGTGCCACCAGCAGAGATCGGGGAGACAATGAGCAGTTCTTC. Complete variable domain (other parts from reference TRBV15 and TRBJ2-1): DAMVIQNPRYQVTQFGKPVTLSCSQTLNHNVMYWYQQKSSQAPKLLFHYYDKDFNNEADTPDNFQSRRPNTSFCFLDIRSPGLGDTAMYLCATSRDRGDNEQFFGPGTRLTVL.

This sequence joins TRBV5-1 and TRBJ2-5; 7 bases line up with TRBD1. This CDR3 has 17 residues. The J segment lost 1 base and the V segment lost 4 bases, leaving 13 bases of the junction unmatched. Germline V lookup: CDR1 SGHRS, CDR2 YFSETQ. The CDR3 DNA is TGCGCCAGCAGCCCAGCAATCTACAGGGGCTTCCAAGAGACCCAGTACTTC. Its translation is CASSPAIYRGFQETQYF.

The chain couples TRBV7-9 to TRBJ2-1, with D possibly being TRBD1 or TRBD2 (5 bases each). Germline CDR1 SEHNR, CDR2 FQNEAQ (reference sequence). V was shortened by 4 bases and J by 13 bases, with 14 bases between the two germline ends. The CDR3 loop spans 12 amino acids. The CDR3 loop is CASSSRDGSQFF. CDR3 in DNA: TGTGCCAGCAGCTCCCGGGACGGTTCCCAGTTCTTC.

The chain links TRBV9 to TRBJ1-1; D not resolved. Between the trimmed V and J ends, which lost 3 bases and 1 base, there was a span of 10 bases. The CDR3 runs to 14 residues. CDR1 is SGDLS, CDR2 YYNGEE, per germline. CDR3 sequence reads: CASSATDWNTEAFF. In nucleotides, the CDR3 is TGTGCCAGCAGCGCTACCGACTGGAACACTGAAGCTTTCTTT.

The chain has TRBV6-5 and TRBJ1-4; 9 bases align to TRBD1. Germline CDR1 is MNHEY and CDR2 is SVGAGI. V shed 6 bases, J shed 11 bases, and the junction held 10 bases outside the gene matches. The CDR3 totals 14 residues. In DNA, the CDR3 is TGTGCCAGCAGCCCGGGACAGGGACGTAGTAAACTGTTTTTT. Translation: CASSPGQGRSKLFF.

This CDR3 reads CASSLVAGVGNEQFF. The DNA of the CDR3 is TGTGCCAGCAGCTTAGTAGCGGGGGTAGGGAATGAGCAGTTCTTC. V gene TRBV7-2 combines with J gene TRBJ2-1; 9 bases fit TRBD2. V dropped 1 base and J dropped 7; count of bases not matched to a gene: 5. CDR1 is SGHTA, CDR2 FQGNSA, per germline. The CDR3 length is 15 residues.

The V gene is TRBV25-1, the J gene TRBJ1-2, with 7 nucleotides matching TRBD1. The CDR3 contains 15 residues. Germline-derived CDR1 and CDR2 are MGHDK and SYGVNS. The J segment lost 4 bases and the V segment lost 3 bases, leaving 8 bases of the junction unmatched. The CDR3 nucleotides read TGTGCCAGCAGTGAGGTCGGCCAGGGGGGCTATGGCTACACCTTC. Its protein is CASSEVGQGGYGYTF.

DNA of the CDR3: TGTGCCGAAGGGGTAGATTACACTGAAGCTTTCTTT. It encodes CAEGVDYTEAFF. The chain is built from TRBV24-1 and TRBJ1-1, with D maybe TRBD1 (5 bases). V dropped 12 bases and J dropped 3 bases, with 13 bases sitting between them. Germline assignment: CDR1 KGHDR and CDR2 SFDVKD. The CDR3 has 12 amino acids.

The CDR3 DNA follows: TGTGCCAGCAGTTTATTTCGGGGCGGGGGAAGCACAGATACGCAGTATTTT. Protein product: CASSLFRGGGSTDTQYF. The V call is TRBV27, the J call TRBJ2-3; 7 nucleotides line up with TRBD2. The junction had 7 bases not matched to a gene; V was cut back by 1 base and J by 0 bases. This CDR3 is 17 amino acids long. Per the germline V gene, CDR1 is MNHEY and CDR2 is SMNVEV (reference sequence).

The chain combines TRBV28 with TRBJ2-5, with a weak D call TRBD1 (6 bases). The CDR3 loop spans 16 amino acids. Germline CDR1 MDHEN, CDR2 SYDVKM. Trimming cost V 6 bases and J 4 bases, with 21 bases left between them. The CDR3 protein is CASSPAGTATGETQYF. The CDR3 DNA reads TGTGCCAGCAGCCCCGCTGGGACGGCGACAGGAGAGACCCAGTACTTC.

J is TRBJ1-2 and V is TRBV25-1; a weak D match, TRBD1 (5 bases). The CDR3 consists of 16 residues. V gave up 6 bases and J gave up 0 bases, with 17 bases separating them. Germline V lookup: CDR1 MGHDK, CDR2 SYGVNS. The chain's CDR3 is CASSPPGGLANYGYTF. The CDR3 DNA reads as TGTGCCAGCAGCCCGCCGGGGGGGTTGGCTAACTATGGCTACACCTTC.

The sample holds a few counts of this clonotype. As DNA, the CDR3 is TGTGCCAGCAGCTTCCCTGGCGGGACAGATGCGGGAGAGACCCAGTACTTC. Translation gives CASSFPGGTDAGETQYF. V and J are TRBV7-8 and TRBJ2-5; possible D gene TRBD1, 7 bases. Germline values: CDR1 SGHVS, CDR2 FQNEAQ. This CDR3 is 17 amino acids long. Deletions cut 3 bases from V and 4 bases from J, with 21 bases between. Full variable domain (rest looked up from reference TRBV7-8 and TRBJ2-5): GAGVSQSPRYKVAKRGQDVALRCDPISGHVSLFWYQQALGQGPEFLTYFQNEAQLDKSGLPSDRFFAERPEGSVSTLKIQRTQQEDSAVYLCASSFPGGTDAGETQYFGPGTRLLVL.

This clonotype was seen a few times. CDR3 loop: CASSESRADNEQFF. CDR3 bases: TGCGCCAGCAGTGAAAGTCGGGCAGACAATGAGCAGTTCTTC. The chain employs TRBV10-1 and TRBJ2-1; D ambiguous. V shed 3 bases and J shed 5 bases, with 11 bases lying between them. Germline V gene lookup returns CDR1 WNHNN and CDR2 SYGVQD (reference sequence). The CDR3 totals 14 residues.

The genes are TRBV20-1 and TRBJ2-5; possible D gene TRBD2, 6 bases. The CDR3 has 13 amino acids. With 4 bases removed from V and 5 bases from J, the gap between germline ends came to 14 bases. The V gene's germline CDR1 is DFQATT and CDR2 SNEGSKA (reference sequence). CDR3 sequence reads: CSAIGGGWETQYF. DNA for the CDR3: TGCAGTGCTATTGGGGGAGGATGGGAGACCCAGTACTTC.

V gene TRBV29-1 combines with J gene TRBJ1-1; D is unresolved. The CDR3 sequence is 12 residues long. Germline CDR1 is SQVTM and CDR2 is ANQGSEA. Between the trimmed V and J ends, which lost 4 bases and 1 base, there was a span of 7 bases. CDR3 nucleotides: TGCAGCGTTGCATCACCGAACACTGAAGCTTTCTTT. Translated, it gives CSVASPNTEAFF.

The gene calls are TRBV28 and TRBJ1-2; TRBD1 is a possible D gene (5 bases). V was cut by 5 bases and J by 8 bases, with 21 bases left in between. The V gene's germline CDR1 is MDHEN and CDR2 SYDVKM. The CDR3 is made up of 15 amino acids. CDR3 in amino acids: CASSEPGRGEGGYTF. Written as DNA, the CDR3 is TGTGCCAGCAGTGAACCGGGGCGTGGGGAGGGCGGCTACACCTTC.

This clonotype was counted a few times. The chain combines TRBV4-1 with TRBJ1-2; D call uncertain. Germline V CDR1 and CDR2: MGHRA, YSYEKL. V shed 1 base and J shed 1 base, with 7 bases lying between them. The CDR3 extends over 14 amino acids. The CDR3, as DNA: TGCGCCAGCAGCCAAGCCGGGAGTAACTATGGCTACACCTTC. It codes for CASSQAGSNYGYTF.